Listed below are T cell receptor beta chains from one sample, sequenced in a study of T cell responses to AZD1222 COVID-19 vaccine. The assay was immunoSEQ multiplex PCR, and TCRdb's table has in-frame clones only and misses some. The sample gives about 130,000 clones, nearly 90% of which show up once; about 9.9% is in the top ten. The sequences come from peripheral blood, collected 28 days after the second AZD1222 dose. The receptors come from an adult who received the AZD1222 COVID-19 vaccine. Both conserved end residues are part of each CDR3. Each record gives: clone size, V gene, J gene, D gene, CDR3 protein, CDR3 DNA. The D gene is left open where the match is weak. Clone sizes are given selectively: once, few, many, or a class where the clone is expanded.

>.|TRBV5-1|TRBJ2-5|.
CASSSANGGPETQYF
TGCGCCAGCAGCTCCGCGAATGGGGGGCCCGAGACCCAGTACTTC
>few|TRBV6-6|TRBJ2-1|.
CASSYSAKVPINEQFF
TGTGCCAGCAGTTACTCCGCCAAGGTCCCCATCAATGAGCAGTTCTTC
>.|TRBV9|TRBJ2-5|TRBD2
CASSPFSRVAGGYPSDPEETQYF
TGTGCCAGCAGCCCCTTTTCGCGGGTAGCGGGGGGGTACCCCTCCGATCCAGAAGAGACCCAGTACTTC
>.|TRBV6-5|TRBJ1-1|.
CASSYGGFGNTEAFF
TGTGCCAGCAGTTATGGGGGGTTTGGGAACACTGAAGCTTTCTTT
>few|TRBV3-1/TRBV3-2|TRBJ1-1|.
CASSGGRLGTEAFF
TGTGCCAGCAGCGGCGGACGCCTAGGCACTGAAGCTTTCTTT
>.|TRBV30|TRBJ1-4|.
CAWSWGGTNEKLFF
TGTGCCTGGAGTTGGGGAGGGACTAATGAAAAACTGTTTTTT
>.|TRBV2|TRBJ1-6|.
CASSEGQAYSPLHF
TGTGCCAGCAGTGAAGGGCAGGCCTATTCACCCCTCCACTTT
>once|TRBV5-5|TRBJ1-1|.
CASSWGVSTEAFF
TGTGCCAGCAGCTGGGGGGTCAGCACTGAAGCTTTCTTT
>.|TRBV2|TRBJ2-3|.
CASSVEAGPSTDTQYF
TGTGCCAGCAGTGTCGAGGCGGGGCCTAGCACAGATACGCAGTATTTT
>.|TRBV6-5|TRBJ1-5|.
CASSSTGFSNQPQHF
TGTGCCAGCAGCTCGACAGGTTTCAGCAATCAGCCCCAGCATTTT
>.|TRBV5-4|TRBJ1-1|.
CASSHQDTEAFF
TGTGCCAGCAGCCACCAAGACACTGAAGCTTTCTTT
>.|TRBV9|TRBJ1-2|TRBD1
CASSAQGQVLGYTF
TGTGCCAGCAGCGCCCAAGGACAGGTGTTGGGCTACACCTTC
>once|TRBV4-2|TRBJ1-2|TRBD1
CASSQVDRGRDGYTF
TGTGCCAGCAGCCAGGTAGACAGGGGGCGAGATGGCTACACCTTC
>.|TRBV5-1|TRBJ1-2|.
CASSSTPSNYGYTF
TGCGCCAGCAGCTCGACACCGTCTAACTATGGCTACACCTTC
>.|TRBV3-1/TRBV3-2|TRBJ2-3|TRBD1
CASSPLGTGGAYTQYF
TGTGCCAGCAGCCCCCTGGGTACAGGGGGCGCGTATACGCAGTATTTT
>.|TRBV12-3/TRBV12-4|TRBJ1-2|.
CASSLLGSYGYTF
TGTGCCAGCAGTTTACTCGGTTCCTATGGCTACACCTTC
>.|TRBV30|TRBJ2-7|.
CAWSVGLDYEQYF
TGTGCCTGGAGTGTAGGACTCGACTACGAGCAGTACTTC
>.|TRBV9|TRBJ1-4|TRBD1
CASSATGGGEKLFF
TGTGCCAGCAGCGCGACAGGGGGAGGAGAAAAACTGTTTTTT
>.|TRBV2|TRBJ2-3|.
CASSGQVYTDTQYF
TGTGCCAGCAGTGGGCAGGTCTACACAGATACGCAGTATTTT
>.|TRBV6-2/TRBV6-3|TRBJ2-5|TRBD2
CASSYQGLAKTQYF
TGTGCCAGCAGTTACCAGGGACTAGCGAAGACCCAGTACTTC
>once|TRBV2|TRBJ1-4|.
CASTATGVATNEKLFF
TGTGCCAGCACCGCGACAGGCGTTGCAACTAATGAAAAACTGTTTTTT
>.|TRBV27|TRBJ1-5|TRBD1
CASRPLDRGIGAQHF
TGTGCCAGCCGACCCCTGGACAGGGGGATAGGAGCCCAGCATTTT
>.|TRBV19|TRBJ2-6|.
CATRLREGGANVLTF
TGTGCCACTCGTCTCCGGGAAGGTGGGGCCAACGTCCTGACTTTC
>.|TRBV6-2/TRBV6-3|TRBJ1-4|.
CASSTHSEKLFF
TGTGCCAGCAGCACGCACTCCGAAAAACTGTTTTTT
>.|TRBV6-5|TRBJ2-7|TRBD2
CASSYKRGAEQYF
TGTGCCAGCAGTTACAAGCGGGGGGCTGAGCAGTACTTC
>.|TRBV7-3|TRBJ1-1|.
CASSPTTGNTEAFF
TGTGCCAGCAGCCCAACGACAGGGAACACTGAAGCTTTCTTT
>.|TRBV19|TRBJ2-4|TRBD1
CASSPTGVNIQYF
TGTGCCAGTAGTCCAACAGGGGTGAACATTCAGTACTTC
>few|TRBV9|TRBJ1-3|.
CASSVFPTGLSSGNTIYF
TGTGCCAGCAGCGTCTTCCCGACAGGCCTGAGCTCTGGAAACACCATATATTTT
>.|TRBV4-2|TRBJ1-1|.
CASSQGLQRNTEAFF
TGTGCCAGCAGCCAAGGACTTCAGCGAAACACTGAAGCTTTCTTT
>.|TRBV5-1|TRBJ2-5|TRBD2
CASSLGSGGSQETQYF
TGCGCCAGCAGCTTGGGTAGCGGGGGGTCCCAAGAGACCCAGTACTTC
>.|TRBV7-9|TRBJ1-3|.
CASSLGGSTGGNTIYF
TGTGCCAGCAGCTTAGGAGGTAGTACAGGTGGAAACACCATATATTTT
>.|TRBV7-8|TRBJ1-2|.
CASSLGVGFGYTF
TGTGCCAGCAGCTTAGGGGTAGGGTTTGGCTACACCTTC
>.|TRBV5-6|TRBJ1-4|.
CASSGRFTSNENLFF
TGTGCCAGCAGCGGCCGGTTCACCTCTAATGAAAACCTGTTTTTT
>.|TRBV5-6|TRBJ2-3|.
CASSPGLRTDTQYF
TGTGCCAGCAGCCCGGGACTCCGCACAGATACGCAGTATTTT
>.|TRBV19|TRBJ2-7|TRBD1
CASSPQDRGPYEQYF
TGTGCCAGTAGTCCCCAGGACAGGGGGCCCTACGAGCAGTACTTC
>.|TRBV7-8|TRBJ2-2|TRBD1
CASSHTDRGRTGELFF
TGTGCCAGCAGCCATACCGACAGGGGGCGGACCGGGGAGCTGTTTTTT
>.|TRBV27|TRBJ2-7|.
CASSDLGEQYF
TGTGCCAGCTCGGACTTGGGCGAGCAGTACTTC
>.|TRBV6-1|TRBJ2-3|TRBD2
CASSERGRAGTDTQYF
TGTGCCAGCAGTGAACGGGGGAGGGCCGGCACAGATACGCAGTATTTT
>few|TRBV7-2|TRBJ1-1|.
CASSLGGPLEAFF
TGTGCCAGCAGCTTAGGAGGGCCACTGGAAGCTTTCTTT
>.|TRBV6-2/TRBV6-3|TRBJ1-5|.
CASSYQGSQPQHF
TGTGCCAGCAGTTACCAGGGGTCTCAGCCCCAGCATTTT
>once|TRBV19|TRBJ1-5|TRBD1
CASSIDLSAGGNINQPQHF
TGTGCCAGTAGTATAGATCTATCGGCAGGGGGTAATATCAATCAGCCCCAGCATTTT
>.|TRBV7-9|TRBJ1-3|.
CASSLGTSGNTIYF
TGTGCCAGCAGCTTAGGAACCTCTGGAAACACCATATATTTT
>.|TRBV6-5|TRBJ1-1|.
CASSSWDSNTEAFF
TGTGCCAGCAGTTCATGGGACTCGAACACTGAAGCTTTCTTT
>.|TRBV7-2|TRBJ1-5|.
CASSPTPGSQPQHF
TGTGCCAGCAGCCCTACACCCGGATCTCAGCCCCAGCATTTT